This TCR beta chain was obtained from a study of shared clonotypes between healthy human individuals. Study background: Donors had three CD4 naive, three CD4 memory, two CD8 naive and one CD8 memory plate apiece.

Here immunoSEQ multiplex PCR was the method, and the copy in TCRdb shows in-frame clones only, minus some. This table has about 1.5 million clones, roughly 97% appearing once. This CDR3 is 15 amino acids long. V was pared by 1 base and J by 2 bases, with 10 bases between. In germline, CDR1 is SGHDT, CDR2 YYEEEE. The V gene is TRBV5-6, the J gene TRBJ2-1, with D maybe TRBD2 (6 bases). The TCR originated in a man younger than 40 in good health. What was sequenced was naive CD4+ T cells sorted from blood. As to subset: CD45RA+ positively selected. In DNA, the CDR3 is TGTGCCAGCAGCTTGCCGGGAGCTGCCTACAATGAGCAGTTCTTC. Its protein product is CASSLPGAAYNEQFF.